Many counts were recorded for the clone carrying this T cell receptor (beta chain). The TCRbeta library incorporated unique molecular identifiers. One entry per CDR3 protein, called by TCRdb with MiXCR from the PCR reads. The sample records fewer than 550,000 distinct CDR3 sequences, more than 9% being singletons. The data were obtained in a study of T-cell reconstitution after alpha-beta-depleted transplantation in children. With 1 base clipped from V and 2 bases from J, the junction kept 3 bases outside the gene matches. The CDR3 spans 15 residues. Germline CDR1 and CDR2: SGHTA and FQGNSA. The sample was PBMCs, taken before TCRalphabeta/CD19-depleted stem cell transplant. This rearrangement joins TRBV7-2 to TRBJ2-7, with 9 bases that match TRBD2. The receptor was derived from a child younger than 10 with inherited bone marrow failure, due to receive a stem cell transplant. CDR3 DNA sequence: TGTGCCAGCAGCTTAGGACTAGCGGACCCCTACGAGCAGTACTTC. Translation gives CASSLGLADPYEQYF. Using reference TRBV7-2 and TRBJ2-7 for the parts outside the CDR3, the full variable domain is GAGVSQSPSNKVTEKGKDVELRCDPISGHTALYWYRQSLGQGLEFLIYFQGNSAPDKSGLPSDRFSAERTGGSVSTLTIQRTQQEDSAVYLCASSLGLADPYEQYFGPGTRLTVT.